The 19 T cell receptor beta chains presented below share a single source sample, sequenced in a study of graft-versus-host responses after intestinal transplantation. The method was immunoSEQ multiplex PCR; TCRdb's version includes in-frame clones alone and lacks a portion of them. The sample lists around 90,000 clones; more than 90% were seen once. Their antigens remain unidentified. Sequences were derived from unstimulated CD4+ T cells sorted from spleen or lymph node cells, sampled before intestinal transplant. The receptors here all came from a human donor who received an intestinal transplant.

V usage is TRBV7-6 and J usage is TRBJ1-2; 7 bases align to TRBD1. The CDR3 length is 18 residues. V dropped 1 base and J dropped 1; count of bases not matched to a gene: 12. Germline V lookup: CDR1 SGHVS, CDR2 FNYEAQ. The CDR3 DNA sequence: TGTGCCAGCAGCTTAGGAGCCCCTGACAGGGACCATAACTATGGCTACACCTTC. Residues: CASSLGAPDRDHNYGYTF. Full variable domain (missing parts from reference TRBV7-6 and TRBJ1-2): GAGVSQSPRYKVTKRGQDVALRCDPISGHVSLYWYRQALGQGPEFLTYFNYEAQQDKSGLPNDRFSAERPEGSISTLTIQRTEQRDSAMYRCASSLGAPDRDHNYGYTFGSGTRLTVV.

The V and J genes are TRBV5-1 and TRBJ2-1; 9 nucleotides agree with TRBD2. J was trimmed by 3 bases and V by 4 bases; bases with no gene match: 5. Germline CDR1 is SGHRS and CDR2 is YFSETQ. CDR3 length: 15 amino acids. The CDR3 region is CASSPGLALYNEQFF. The CDR3 DNA follows: TGCGCCAGCAGCCCGGGACTAGCCCTCTACAATGAGCAGTTCTTC.

The DNA of the CDR3 is TGTGCCAGCAGCTTAGTTTGGGGCGAGGTGACCCCCCACGAGCAGTACTTC. Its translation is CASSLVWGEVTPHEQYF. The chain recombines TRBV7-2 with TRBJ2-7, with D perhaps TRBD1 (5 bases). The germline V gene has CDR1 SGHTA and CDR2 FQGNSA. V lost 1 base and J lost 5, with 21 bases in between. The CDR3 spans 17 residues.

The rearrangement links TRBV18 to TRBJ2-3, with D possibly being TRBD1 (6 bases). Between the trimmed V and J ends, which lost 3 bases and 0 bases, there was a span of 13 bases. Germline CDR1 KGHSH, CDR2 LQKENI. The CDR3 runs 16 residues. The CDR3 is CASSPVGHGSTDTQYF. The CDR3 region has the DNA TGTGCCAGCTCACCCGTGGGACACGGGAGCACAGATACGCAGTATTTT.

This clone appeared a single time. CDR3 sequence reads: CASRGRGLSGEQFF. CDR3 DNA: TGTGCCAGCAGGGGCAGGGGGCTTAGTGGTGAGCAGTTCTTC. The chain employs TRBV6-1 and TRBJ2-1, with 8 bases that match TRBD1. V was clipped by 6 bases and J by 9 bases; unmatched bases: 10. This CDR3 is built from 14 residues. In germline, CDR1 is MNHNS, CDR2 SASEGT.

The V and J genes are TRBV6-5 and TRBJ1-3; possible D gene TRBD1, 5 bases. Germline loops: CDR1 MNHEY, CDR2 SVGAGI. V dropped 0 bases and J dropped 0 bases, with 9 bases sitting between them. CDR3 length: 16 residues. The DNA for the CDR3 is TGTGCCAGCAGTTACTCAGGGGCACTCTCTGGAAACACCATATATTTT. Its protein product is CASSYSGALSGNTIYF.

The J gene is TRBJ2-3, the V gene TRBV18; D is uncertain. Germline V lookup: CDR1 KGHSH, CDR2 LQKENI. The CDR3 is 18 residues long. Trimming stripped 4 bases from V and 7 bases from J, with 27 bases between. The CDR3 sequence is CASSHQGLLVGSGYTQYF. The CDR3 DNA follows: TGTGCCAGCTCACATCAAGGTCTCCTAGTGGGAAGTGGATATACGCAGTATTTT.

This chain joins TRBV28 and TRBJ2-5; D is unresolved. This CDR3 spans 12 amino acids. Trimming took 4 bases from V and 2 from J, leaving 5 bases between them. Germline V gene sequence: CDR1 MDHEN, CDR2 SYDVKM. The CDR3 nucleotides are TGTGCCAGCAGTTACGTTCAAGAGACCCAGTACTTC. The encoded protein is CASSYVQETQYF.

The chain combines TRBV27 with TRBJ2-2, with 10 positions matching TRBD2. J gave up 6 bases and V 3 bases, and 10 bases lay outside the gene matches. The germline gives CDR1 MNHEY, CDR2 SMNVEV (reference sequence). The CDR3 is 17 amino acids. CDR3: CASSFRASGRRAGELFF. The CDR3, as DNA: TGTGCCAGCAGTTTCAGGGCTAGCGGGAGACGCGCCGGGGAGCTGTTTTTT.

This clone was detected only once. This chain joins TRBV2 and TRBJ2-1; D not resolved. The CDR3 extends over 17 amino acids. Germline V gene data show CDR1 as SNHLY and CDR2 as FYNNEI. Trimming cost V 3 bases and J 5 bases, with 20 bases left between them. CDR3 coding DNA: TGTGCCAGCAGTGAGGGGATAGTCGTGTCGTCCAACAATGAGCAGTTCTTC. The encoded protein is CASSEGIVVSSNNEQFF. The whole variable domain, filled in from reference TRBV2 and TRBJ2-1, reads EPEVTQTPSHQVTQMGQEVILRCVPISNHLYFYWYRQILGQKVEFLVSFYNNEISEKSEIFDDQFSVERPDGSNFTLKIRSTKLEDSAMYFCASSEGIVVSSNNEQFFGPGTRLTVL.

This CDR3 reads CASSSSGSLYEQYF. Written as DNA, the CDR3 is TGTGCCAGCAGCTCTAGCGGGAGTCTCTACGAGCAGTACTTC. The chain joins TRBV28 to TRBJ2-7, with 10 bases identical to TRBD2. V was pared by 6 bases and J by 3 bases, with 5 bases of the junction left unmatched. Per germline, CDR1 MDHEN and CDR2 SYDVKM. The CDR3 has 14 amino acids.

The chain combines TRBV11-2 with TRBJ1-4, with no clear D. There are 19 residues in the CDR3. Germline CDR1 is SGHAT and CDR2 is FQNNGV. Between the trimmed V and J ends, which lost 2 bases and 0 bases, there was a span of 19 bases. CDR3 loop: CASSLHGSIYSATNEKLFF. The CDR3 DNA follows: TGTGCCAGCAGCTTACACGGCTCCATTTACTCTGCAACTAATGAAAAACTGTTTTTT.

The chain has TRBV18 and TRBJ2-7; D is unresolved. The germline V gene encodes CDR1 KGHSH and CDR2 LQKENI. Trimming pared 5 bases from V and 2 bases from J, leaving 10 bases between. CDR3 length: 13 amino acids. The CDR3 loop reads CASSEREAYEQYF. The CDR3 DNA reads as TGTGCCAGCTCAGAAAGAGAGGCCTACGAGCAGTACTTC.

This rearrangement joins TRBV12-1 to TRBJ1-2. TRBV12-1 is described as a pseudogene. CDR3 length: 12 amino acids. CDR3 amino acids: CASSSRPYGYTF. The CDR3, as DNA: TGTGCCAGCAGCTCCAGACCCTATGGCTACACCTTC.

The V and J genes are TRBV7-8 and TRBJ1-6; D is uncertain. The CDR3 is 16 amino acids. Germline CDR1 reads SGHVS; CDR2 reads FQNEAQ. Trimming shortened V by 2 bases and J by 8 bases, and 16 bases separated the two germline ends. The CDR3 loop reads CASSLRSETGDSPLHF. CDR3 sequence (DNA): TGTGCCAGCAGCTTACGGTCAGAAACGGGAGATTCACCCCTCCACTTT.

A note on this clone: Other DNA sequences in the sample encode the same CDR3. The J gene is TRBJ2-7, the V gene TRBV5-1, with 9 bases aligning to TRBD1. This CDR3 contains 14 residues. CDR1 SGHRS and CDR2 YFSETQ come from the germline V gene. J lost 3 bases, V lost 2 bases, and 3 bases had no gene match. CDR3 loop: CASSFRDRVYEQYF. CDR3 coding DNA: TGCGCCAGCAGCTTCCGGGACAGGGTCTACGAGCAGTACTTC.

This clone has just one count. J is TRBJ2-1 and V is TRBV6-1, with D possibly TRBD1 on 5 matching bases. CDR1 MNHNS and CDR2 SASEGT come from the germline V gene. V was pared by 1 base and J by 5 bases, with 12 bases between. CDR3 length equals 15 residues. The CDR3 spells CASSEVKGWDNEQFF. CDR3 DNA: TGTGCCAGCAGTGAAGTAAAGGGGTGGGACAATGAGCAGTTCTTC.

V is TRBV5-1 and J is TRBJ2-5; D may be TRBD1 (6 bases). The CDR3 sequence is 16 residues long. The germline CDR1 and CDR2 sequences are SGHRS and YFSETQ. V was pared by 0 bases and J by 1 base, with 13 bases between. CDR3 in amino acids: CASSLGQGLGQETQYF. The CDR3 nucleotides read TGCGCCAGCAGCTTGGGCCAGGGGTTAGGCCAAGAGACCCAGTACTTC.

This clone was recorded once. The rearrangement joins TRBV6-1 to TRBJ1-1, with D maybe TRBD1 (6 bases). CDR1 is MNHNS and CDR2 is SASEGT in the germline V gene. Trimming left V 6 bases short and J 1 base short, with 15 bases between. This CDR3 is built from 15 residues. This chain's CDR3 is CASRENNRANTEAFF. The DNA for the CDR3 is TGTGCCAGCAGGGAAAATAACAGGGCGAACACTGAAGCTTTCTTT.